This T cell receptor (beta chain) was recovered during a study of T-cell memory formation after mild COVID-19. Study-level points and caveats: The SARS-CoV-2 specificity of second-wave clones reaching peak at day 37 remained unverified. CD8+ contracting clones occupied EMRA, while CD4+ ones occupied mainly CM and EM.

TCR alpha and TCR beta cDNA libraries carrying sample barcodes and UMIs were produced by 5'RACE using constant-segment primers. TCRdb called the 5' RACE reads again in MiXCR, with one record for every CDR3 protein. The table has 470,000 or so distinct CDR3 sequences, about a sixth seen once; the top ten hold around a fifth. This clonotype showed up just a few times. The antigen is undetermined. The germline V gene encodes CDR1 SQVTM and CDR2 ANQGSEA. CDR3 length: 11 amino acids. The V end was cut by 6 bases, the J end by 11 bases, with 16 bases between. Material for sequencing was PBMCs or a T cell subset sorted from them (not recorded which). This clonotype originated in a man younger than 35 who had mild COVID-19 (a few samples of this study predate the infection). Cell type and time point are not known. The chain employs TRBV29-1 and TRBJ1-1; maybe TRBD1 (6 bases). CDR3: CSVAQGGRAFF. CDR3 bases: TGCAGCGTGGCCCAAGGGGGTAGGGCTTTCTTT.